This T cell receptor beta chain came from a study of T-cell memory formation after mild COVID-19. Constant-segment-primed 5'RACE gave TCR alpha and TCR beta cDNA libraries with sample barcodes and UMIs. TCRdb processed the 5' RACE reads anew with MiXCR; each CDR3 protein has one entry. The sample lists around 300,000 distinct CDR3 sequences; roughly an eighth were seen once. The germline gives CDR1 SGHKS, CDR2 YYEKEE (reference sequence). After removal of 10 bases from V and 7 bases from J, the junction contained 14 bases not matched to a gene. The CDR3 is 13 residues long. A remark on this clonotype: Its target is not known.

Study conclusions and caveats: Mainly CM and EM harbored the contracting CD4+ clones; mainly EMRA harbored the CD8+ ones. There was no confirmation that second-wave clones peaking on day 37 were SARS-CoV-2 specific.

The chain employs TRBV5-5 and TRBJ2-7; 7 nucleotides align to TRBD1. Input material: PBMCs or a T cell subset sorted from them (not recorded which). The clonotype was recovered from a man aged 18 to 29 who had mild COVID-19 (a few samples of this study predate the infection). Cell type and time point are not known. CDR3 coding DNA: TGTGCCCGCGGTAGAGGGGGCCGAGGGGAGCAGTACTTC. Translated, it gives CARGRGGRGEQYF.